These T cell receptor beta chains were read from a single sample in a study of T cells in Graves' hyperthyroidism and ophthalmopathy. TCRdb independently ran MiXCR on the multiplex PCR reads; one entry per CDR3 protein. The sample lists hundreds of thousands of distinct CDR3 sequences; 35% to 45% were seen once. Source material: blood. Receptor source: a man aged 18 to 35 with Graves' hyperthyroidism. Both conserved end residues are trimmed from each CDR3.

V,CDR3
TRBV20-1,SANSGTGPYGYT
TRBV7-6,ASSLAGGIDTQY
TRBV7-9,ASTRPGTGATEAF
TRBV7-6,ASSLPDRGGYEQY
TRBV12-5,ASGFMRGVAEAF
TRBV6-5,ASSRGQGPPRTQY
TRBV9,ASSVGTGGCF
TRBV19,ASSRQGALPEAF
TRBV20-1,SARDLTGAFYEQY
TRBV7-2,ASSSQGTYGYT
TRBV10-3,AISASSGAGELF
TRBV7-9,ASSFGEVGAGPEAF
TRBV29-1,SSGTSGRSEQY
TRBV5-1,ASSLEGQGSGELF
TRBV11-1,ASSGGMNTIY
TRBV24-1,ATSGGINYGYT